This is a list of T cell receptor beta chains from one sample in a study of CD8 T cells in Susac syndrome. TCRdb recomputed calls from the immunoSEQ multiplex PCR reads with MiXCR, one row per CDR3 protein. The table has 150,000 to 200,000 distinct CDR3 sequences, roughly 92% seen once. The sample comprised CD4+ T cells from PBMCs. The source is a human donor with multiple sclerosis. CDR3s include the opening cysteine and the closing phenylalanine or tryptophan. D genes are given only for firm matches. For some rows the clone size is stated as once, few or many, or as a class when expanded; others skip it.

TRBV5-1,NA,NA,TRBJ1-2,TGCGCCAGCAGCTTGGAAAGATTGGGCTATGGCTACACCTTC,CASSLERLGYGYTF
TRBV7-9,NA,NA,TRBJ1-1,TGTGCCAGCAGCTTAGCCTCGGGAATGAACACTGAAGCTTTCTTT,CASSLASGMNTEAFF
TRBV6-5,NA,TRBD1,TRBJ2-2,TGTGCCAGCAGTTACTCGATCGGGACAGTAAACACCGGGGAGCTGTTTTTT,CASSYSIGTVNTGELFF
TRBV5-1,NA,NA,TRBJ1-2,TGCGCCAGCAGCTTGGGCACGACAAACTATGGCTACACCTTC,CASSLGTTNYGYTF
TRBV23-1,NA,TRBD1,TRBJ2-6,TGCGCCAGCAGTCACCCAGAGAGGGGACAGGGAAAGGGGGCCTCTGGGGCCAACGTCCTGACTTTC,CASSHPERGQGKGASGANVLTF
TRBV4-1,NA,TRBD2,TRBJ2-1,TGCGCCAGCAGCTTCCTAGCGGGTGTTTACAATGAGCAGTTCTTC,CASSFLAGVYNEQFF
TRBV6-6,NA,TRBD2,TRBJ2-5,TGTGCCAGCCTACAGCGGGAGGGCCTTGGGACCCAGTACTTC,CASLQREGLGTQYF
TRBV5-1,NA,TRBD2,TRBJ2-5,TGCGCCAGCAGCTTGGATGGTAGCGGGAGTGAGACCCAGTACTTC,CASSLDGSGSETQYF
TRBV6-1,NA,NA,TRBJ1-2,TGTGCCAGCAGTGATCGGGGGACAAATAACTATGGCTACACCTTC,CASSDRGTNNYGYTF
TRBV29-1,NA,NA,TRBJ1-3,TGCAGCGTTGAAGATCAGAGGTCGCCAAACACCATATATTTT,CSVEDQRSPNTIYF
TRBV9,NA,TRBD2,TRBJ2-5,TGTGCCAGCAGCAAGCGGGGGAGGGAGACCCAGTACTTC,CASSKRGRETQYF
TRBV6-1,NA,TRBD1,TRBJ1-5,TGTGCCAGCAGCTTCCAGGGGGAAGGCAATCAGCCCCAGCATTTT,CASSFQGEGNQPQHF
TRBV4-1,NA,NA,TRBJ2-2,TGCGCCAGCAGCCACCTTGGGACGGTCGGGGAGCTGTTTTTT,CASSHLGTVGELFF
TRBV5-1,few,NA,TRBJ2-5,TGCGCCAGCAGCTCGGCAGGGACGGCCCAAGAGACCCAGTACTTC,CASSSAGTAQETQYF
TRBV6-1,few,TRBD1,TRBJ1-2,TGTGCCAGCAGTGAAGGACAGGGGAACTATGGCTACACCTTC,CASSEGQGNYGYTF
TRBV5-1,NA,NA,TRBJ1-2,TGCGCCAGCAGCTTCGGGGCGGGCTATGGCTACACCTTC,CASSFGAGYGYTF
TRBV30,NA,NA,TRBJ1-1,TGTGCCTGGAGTCGGAAGGGTTCTGAAGCTTTCTTT,CAWSRKGSEAFF
TRBV28,few,NA,TRBJ2-7,TGTGCCAGCAGTCCCCTGCAGGGCGAGCAGTACTTC,CASSPLQGEQYF
TRBV2,NA,NA,TRBJ2-4,TGTGCCAGCAACGGCCTGGACGGCAAAAACATTCAGTACTTC,CASNGLDGKNIQYF
TRBV28,NA,NA,TRBJ2-7,TGTGCCAGCAGGCAGCCGCTGGGAGAGCAGTACTTC,CASRQPLGEQYF
TRBV12-3/TRBV12-4,once,TRBD1,TRBJ2-2,TGTGCCAGCAGTGACGGGACAGGGCTGAACACCGGGGAGCTGTTTTTT,CASSDGTGLNTGELFF
TRBV28,NA,NA,TRBJ1-2,TGTGCCAGCAGTTCCCTCCAGGGACCTATCTATGGCTACACCTTC,CASSSLQGPIYGYTF
TRBV18,NA,NA,TRBJ1-5,TGTGCCAGCTCACCACCCAGCAGGGGCGGACAGCCCCAGCATTTT,CASSPPSRGGQPQHF
TRBV28,NA,TRBD1,TRBJ1-2,TGTGCCAGCAGTTCGCCGGGACAGGGGATTCCCTATGGCTACACCTTC,CASSSPGQGIPYGYTF
TRBV24-1,NA,TRBD1,TRBJ2-5,TGTGCCACCAGTGATGGGACAGAAATCCAAGAGACCCAGTACTTC,CATSDGTEIQETQYF
TRBV15,NA,NA,TRBJ1-5,TGTGCCACCAGCAGGGACTCAGGCTGGAATCAGCCCCAGCATTTT,CATSRDSGWNQPQHF
TRBV5-1,NA,TRBD2,TRBJ2-1,TGCGCCAGCAGCTTGGTAAGCGGGGGCTACAATGAGCAGTTCTTC,CASSLVSGGYNEQFF
TRBV6-1,NA,TRBD1,TRBJ1-5,TGTGCCAGCAGTTGGGACAGTAGCAATCAGCCCCAGCATTTT,CASSWDSSNQPQHF
TRBV29-1,once,TRBD1,TRBJ2-7,TGCAGCGTCTCCGGGACAGGGGGCTTTTACGAGCAGTACTTC,CSVSGTGGFYEQYF
TRBV15,NA,NA,TRBJ2-7,TGTGCCACCAGCAGGATGGGCGGACGATCCTACGAGCAGTACTTC,CATSRMGGRSYEQYF
TRBV4-1,NA,TRBD2,TRBJ2-7,TGCGCCAGCAGCATAGGGACTAGCGGCCAGGGGGAGCAGTACTTC,CASSIGTSGQGEQYF
TRBV7-2,NA,TRBD2,TRBJ2-1,TGTGCCAGCAGCTCGGGACTAGCGGGTCATGAGCAGTTCTTC,CASSSGLAGHEQFF
TRBV28,NA,TRBD1,TRBJ2-7,TGTGCCAGCCGATCGGGACAGTTCCATACCTCCTACGAGCAGTACTTC,CASRSGQFHTSYEQYF
TRBV7-3,NA,NA,TRBJ2-5,TGTGCCAGCAGCTACCCAGGCGGGCGGGAGACCCAGTACTTC,CASSYPGGRETQYF
TRBV3-1,NA,TRBD1,TRBJ1-4,TGTGCCAGCAGCCGGGGGACAGGGAATGAAAAACTGTTTTTT,CASSRGTGNEKLFF
TRBV2,NA,TRBD1,TRBJ2-1,TGTGCCAGCAGGTCCGGACAGGGAAACTACAATGAGCAGTTCTTC,CASRSGQGNYNEQFF
TRBV28,NA,NA,TRBJ2-3,TGTGCCAGCAGTGCCTACGTGGCCCCTTTTCGCGCAGATACGCAGTATTTT,CASSAYVAPFRADTQYF
TRBV7-2,NA,NA,TRBJ1-5,TGTGCCAGCAGCCGGGACCCCGGGGGGAATCAGCCCCAGCATTTT,CASSRDPGGNQPQHF
TRBV27,NA,TRBD1,TRBJ1-1,TGTGCCAGCAGTGTGGGACAGGGGCACACTGAAGCTTTCTTT,CASSVGQGHTEAFF
TRBV9,NA,TRBD1,TRBJ2-7,TGTGCCAGCAGCGTAGGGGACAGGGACTACGAGCAGTACTTC,CASSVGDRDYEQYF
TRBV2,NA,NA,TRBJ2-2,TGTGCCAGCGATGGCCTCGGGGGCGCCGGGGAGCTGTTTTTT,CASDGLGGAGELFF
TRBV9,NA,NA,TRBJ2-5,TGTGCCAGCAGCCCCCGACCAGCAGAGACCCAGTACTTC,CASSPRPAETQYF
TRBV3-1,NA,TRBD2,TRBJ2-1,TGTGCCAGCAGCCAAGAGGGGGGACGGGGTCTAGCGGGCTATTACAATGAGCAGTTCTTC,CASSQEGGRGLAGYYNEQFF
TRBV6-1,NA,TRBD1,TRBJ2-1,TGTGCCAGCAGACGACGACAGCCCGGGACAGGGGATCCCCACAATGAGCAGTTCTTC,CASRRRQPGTGDPHNEQFF
TRBV27,NA,NA,TRBJ2-5,TGTGCCAGCAGTGTAAGCCCCCCCCAGGCGGGGCCCCAGTACTTC,CASSVSPPQAGPQYF
TRBV30,NA,TRBD1,TRBJ1-2,TGTGCCTGGGACAGGGAGAATCGGCGGACGTCTGGCTACACCTTC,CAWDRENRRTSGYTF
TRBV24-1,once,TRBD2,TRBJ2-1,TGTGCCACCAGTGATTTGCGACCCACCGGGTCTAGCGGGGGGGCCCATGAGCAGTTCTTC,CATSDLRPTGSSGGAHEQFF
TRBV19,NA,NA,TRBJ2-2,TGTGCCAGTATGGGGGGAGGTGCGGACACCGGGGAGCTGTTTTTT,CASMGGGADTGELFF
TRBV19,NA,NA,TRBJ1-1,TGTGCCAGTAGTATGGGGTCCAACTGGAACACTGAAGCTTTCTTT,CASSMGSNWNTEAFF
TRBV27,NA,TRBD1,TRBJ1-6,TGTGCCAGCAGTTCACAGGGGGCGCATGTTAATTCACCCCTCCACTTT,CASSSQGAHVNSPLHF
TRBV19,NA,TRBD1,TRBJ1-2,TGTGCCAGTAGTATCCCGGCGACAGGGGGCGATGGCTACACCTTC,CASSIPATGGDGYTF
TRBV12-3/TRBV12-4,NA,TRBD2,TRBJ2-7,TGTGCCAGCCGTTGGAGCGGGAGAAGCGAGCAGTACTTC,CASRWSGRSEQYF
TRBV12-3/TRBV12-4,NA,NA,TRBJ1-4,TGTGCCAGCAGTATAATTCGGGGGGATCATGAAAAACTGTTTTTT,CASSIIRGDHEKLFF
TRBV7-3,NA,NA,TRBJ2-1,TGTGCCAGCAGTCGGAACGGAGGGTACAATGAGCAGTTCTTC,CASSRNGGYNEQFF
TRBV9,NA,NA,TRBJ1-2,TGTGCCAGCAGCCCAGTAGCGACGGCGAACTATGGCTACACCTTC,CASSPVATANYGYTF